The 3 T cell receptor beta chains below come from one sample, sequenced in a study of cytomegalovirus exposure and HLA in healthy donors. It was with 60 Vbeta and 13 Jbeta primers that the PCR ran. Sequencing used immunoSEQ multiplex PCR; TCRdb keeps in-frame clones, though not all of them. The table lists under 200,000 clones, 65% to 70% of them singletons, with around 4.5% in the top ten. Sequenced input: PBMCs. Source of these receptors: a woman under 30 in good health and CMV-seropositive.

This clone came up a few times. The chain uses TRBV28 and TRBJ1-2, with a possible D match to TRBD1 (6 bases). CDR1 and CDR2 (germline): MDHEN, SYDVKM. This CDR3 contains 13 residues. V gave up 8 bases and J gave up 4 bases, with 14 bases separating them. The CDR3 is CASSWTEGYGYTF. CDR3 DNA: TGTGCCAGCTCTTGGACAGAAGGCTATGGCTACACCTTC.

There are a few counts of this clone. The CDR3 is CASSSPGHGYNEQFF. The CDR3 coding sequence is TGTGCCAGCAGCTCCCCGGGACACGGCTACAATGAGCAGTTCTTC. This sequence joins TRBV9 and TRBJ2-1, with a possible D match to TRBD1 (6 bases). Germline CDR1 reads SGDLS; CDR2 reads YYNGEE. V was pared by 4 bases and J by 3 bases, with 14 bases between. This CDR3 spans 15 amino acids.

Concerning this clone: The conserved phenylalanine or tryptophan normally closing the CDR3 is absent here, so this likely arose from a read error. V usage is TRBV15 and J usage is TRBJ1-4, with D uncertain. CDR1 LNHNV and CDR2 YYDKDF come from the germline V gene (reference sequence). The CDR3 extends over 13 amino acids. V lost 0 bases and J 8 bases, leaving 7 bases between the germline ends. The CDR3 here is CATSRDLQEKLFV. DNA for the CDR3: TGTGCCACCAGCAGAGACCTTCAGGAAAAACTGTTTGTT.